What follows describes a single T cell receptor (beta chain). TCRdb re-called the 5' RACE reads; one entry per CDR3 protein, DNA not given. This sample's table reports 300,000 or so distinct CDR3 sequences. This record belongs to a study of T cells expressing NK-cell markers. The CDR3 totals 16 residues. Per germline, CDR1 SGHVS and CDR2 FQNEAQ. The clonotype was recovered from a woman between 18 and 70 years old in good health. The chain carries TRBV7-8 and TRBJ1-1; the D call of TRBD1 rests on TCRdb alone, since no DNA is present to check it. Material: blood T cells: a sorted CD56 or NKG2C T cell subset, CD4+ or CD8+ T cells, or bulk PBMC T cells (not recorded which). CDR3 region: CASSLMGRSMNTEAFF.